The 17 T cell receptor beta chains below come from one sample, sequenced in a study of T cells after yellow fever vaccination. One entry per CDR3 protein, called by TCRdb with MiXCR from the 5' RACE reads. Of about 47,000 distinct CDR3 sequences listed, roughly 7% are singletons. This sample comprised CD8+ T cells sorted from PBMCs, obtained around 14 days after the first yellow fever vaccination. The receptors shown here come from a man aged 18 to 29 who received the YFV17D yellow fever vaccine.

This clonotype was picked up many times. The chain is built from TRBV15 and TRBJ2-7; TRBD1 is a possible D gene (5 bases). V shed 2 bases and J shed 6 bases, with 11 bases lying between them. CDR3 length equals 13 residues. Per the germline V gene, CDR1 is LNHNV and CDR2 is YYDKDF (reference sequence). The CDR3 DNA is TGTGCCACCAGCAGATCCCCAGGGCTCGAGCAGTACGTC. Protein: CATSRSPGLEQYV.

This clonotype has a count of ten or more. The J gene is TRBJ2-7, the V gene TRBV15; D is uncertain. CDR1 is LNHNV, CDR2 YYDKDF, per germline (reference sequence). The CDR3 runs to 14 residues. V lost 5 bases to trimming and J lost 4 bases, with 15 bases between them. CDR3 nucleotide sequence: TGTGCCACCAGCCGTGGTGTAGGGTTTTACGAGCAGTACGTC. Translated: CATSRGVGFYEQYV.

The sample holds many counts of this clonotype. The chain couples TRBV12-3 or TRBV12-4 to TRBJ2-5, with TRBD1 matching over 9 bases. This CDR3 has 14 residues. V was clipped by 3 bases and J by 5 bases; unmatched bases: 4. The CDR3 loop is CASSFTGGFETQYF. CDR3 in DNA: TGTGCCAGCAGTTTTACAGGGGGCTTTGAGACCCAGTACTTC.

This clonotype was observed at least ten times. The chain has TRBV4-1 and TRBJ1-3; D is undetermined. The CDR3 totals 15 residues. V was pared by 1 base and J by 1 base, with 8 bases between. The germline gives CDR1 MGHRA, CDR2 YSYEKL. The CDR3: CASSQVRLSGNTIYF. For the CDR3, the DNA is TGCGCCAGCAGCCAAGTAAGGCTTTCTGGAAACACCATATATTTT.

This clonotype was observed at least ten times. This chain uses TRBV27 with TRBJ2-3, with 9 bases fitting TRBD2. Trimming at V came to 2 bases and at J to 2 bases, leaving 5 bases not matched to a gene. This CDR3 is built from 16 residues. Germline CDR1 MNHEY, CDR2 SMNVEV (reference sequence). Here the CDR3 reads CASSLRAGGFTDTQYF. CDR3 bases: TGTGCCAGCAGTTTAAGAGCGGGGGGATTCACAGATACGCAGTATTTT.

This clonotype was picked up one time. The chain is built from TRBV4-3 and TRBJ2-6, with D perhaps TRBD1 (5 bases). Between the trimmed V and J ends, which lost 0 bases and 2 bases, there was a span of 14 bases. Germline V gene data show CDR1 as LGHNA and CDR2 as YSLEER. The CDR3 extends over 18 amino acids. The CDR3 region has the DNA TGCGCCAGCAGCCAAGATCCGACAGTTACAGCTGGGGCCAACGTCCTGACTTTC. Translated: CASSQDPTVTAGANVLTF.

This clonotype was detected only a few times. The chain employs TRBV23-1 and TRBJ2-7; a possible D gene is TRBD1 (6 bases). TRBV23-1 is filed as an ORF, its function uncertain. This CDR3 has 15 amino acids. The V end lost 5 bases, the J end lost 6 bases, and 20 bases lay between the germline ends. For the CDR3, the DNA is TGCGCCAGCAGTACTTCTGGCAGGGGCTTCGGCGAGCAGTACGTC. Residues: CASSTSGRGFGEQYV.

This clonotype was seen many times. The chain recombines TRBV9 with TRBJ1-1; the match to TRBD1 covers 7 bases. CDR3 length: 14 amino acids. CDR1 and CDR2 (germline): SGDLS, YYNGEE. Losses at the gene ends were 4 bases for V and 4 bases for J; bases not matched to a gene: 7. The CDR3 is CASSLTGVRTEAFF. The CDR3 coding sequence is TGTGCCAGCAGCCTTACAGGGGTTCGCACTGAAGCTTTCTTT.

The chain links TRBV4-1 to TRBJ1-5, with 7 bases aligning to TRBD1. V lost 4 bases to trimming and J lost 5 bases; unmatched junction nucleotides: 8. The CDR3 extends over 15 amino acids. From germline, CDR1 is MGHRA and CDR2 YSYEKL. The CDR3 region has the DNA TGCGCCAGCAGCCCTCGTCGGACAGGTCATCAGCCCCAGCATTTT. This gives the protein CASSPRRTGHQPQHF.

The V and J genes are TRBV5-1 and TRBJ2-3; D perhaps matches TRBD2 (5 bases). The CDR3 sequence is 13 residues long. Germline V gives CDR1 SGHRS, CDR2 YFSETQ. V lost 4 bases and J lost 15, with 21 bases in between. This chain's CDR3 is CASSPEPGTSQYF. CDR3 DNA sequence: TGCGCCAGCAGCCCGGAACCGGGAACATCCCAATATTTT.

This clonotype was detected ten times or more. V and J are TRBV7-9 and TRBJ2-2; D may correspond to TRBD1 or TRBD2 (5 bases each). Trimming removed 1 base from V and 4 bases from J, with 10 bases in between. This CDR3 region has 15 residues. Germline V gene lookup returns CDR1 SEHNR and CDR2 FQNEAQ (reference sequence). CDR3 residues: CASSLEEGPTGELFF. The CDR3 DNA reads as TGTGCCAGCAGCTTAGAAGAGGGGCCCACCGGGGAGCTGTTTTTT.

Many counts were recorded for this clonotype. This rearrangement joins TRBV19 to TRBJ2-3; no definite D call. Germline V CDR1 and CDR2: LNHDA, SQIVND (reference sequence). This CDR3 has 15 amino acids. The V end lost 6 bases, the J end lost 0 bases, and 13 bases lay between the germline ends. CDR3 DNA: TGTGCCAGTAGCGGGTACCCTACGAGCACAGATACGCAGTATTTT. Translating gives CASSGYPTSTDTQYF.

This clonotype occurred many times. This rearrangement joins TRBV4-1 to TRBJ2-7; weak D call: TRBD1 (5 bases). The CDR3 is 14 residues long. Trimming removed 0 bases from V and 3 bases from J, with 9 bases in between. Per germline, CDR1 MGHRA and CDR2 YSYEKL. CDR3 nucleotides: TGCGCCAGCAGCCAAGAAACAGGCGGCTACGAGCAGTACGTC. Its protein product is CASSQETGGYEQYV.

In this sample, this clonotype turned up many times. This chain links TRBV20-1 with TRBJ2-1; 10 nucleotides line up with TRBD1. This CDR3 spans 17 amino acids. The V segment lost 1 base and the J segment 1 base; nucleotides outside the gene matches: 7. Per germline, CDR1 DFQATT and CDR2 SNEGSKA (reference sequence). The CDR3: CSARGGTGVGSYNEQFF. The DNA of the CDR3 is TGCAGTGCTAGAGGAGGGACAGGGGTTGGGTCCTACAATGAGCAGTTCTTC.

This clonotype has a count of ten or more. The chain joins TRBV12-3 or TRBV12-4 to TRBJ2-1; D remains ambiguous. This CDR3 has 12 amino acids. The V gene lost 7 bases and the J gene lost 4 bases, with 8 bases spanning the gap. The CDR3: CASMFGYNEQFF. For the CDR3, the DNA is TGTGCCAGCATGTTTGGTTACAATGAGCAGTTCTTC.

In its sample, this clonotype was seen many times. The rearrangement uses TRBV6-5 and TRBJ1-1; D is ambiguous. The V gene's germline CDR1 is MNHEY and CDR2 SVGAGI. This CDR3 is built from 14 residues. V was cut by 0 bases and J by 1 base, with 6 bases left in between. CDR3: CASSYSYGNTEAFF. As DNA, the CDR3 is TGTGCCAGCAGTTACTCTTACGGGAACACTGAAGCTTTCTTT.

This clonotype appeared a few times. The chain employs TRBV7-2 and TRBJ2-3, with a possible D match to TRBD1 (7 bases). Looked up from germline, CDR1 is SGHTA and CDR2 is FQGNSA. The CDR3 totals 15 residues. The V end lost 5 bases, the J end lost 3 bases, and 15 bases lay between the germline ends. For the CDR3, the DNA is TGTGCCAGCAGCCCGACAGGGAGGCTTACAGATACGCAGTATTTT. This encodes CASSPTGRLTDTQYF. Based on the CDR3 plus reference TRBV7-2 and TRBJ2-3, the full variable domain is GAGVSQSPSNKVTEKGKDVELRCDPISGHTALYWYRQSLGQGLEFLIYFQGNSAPDKSGLPSDRFSAERTGGSVSTLTIQRTQQEDSAVYLCASSPTGRLTDTQYFGPGTRLTVL.